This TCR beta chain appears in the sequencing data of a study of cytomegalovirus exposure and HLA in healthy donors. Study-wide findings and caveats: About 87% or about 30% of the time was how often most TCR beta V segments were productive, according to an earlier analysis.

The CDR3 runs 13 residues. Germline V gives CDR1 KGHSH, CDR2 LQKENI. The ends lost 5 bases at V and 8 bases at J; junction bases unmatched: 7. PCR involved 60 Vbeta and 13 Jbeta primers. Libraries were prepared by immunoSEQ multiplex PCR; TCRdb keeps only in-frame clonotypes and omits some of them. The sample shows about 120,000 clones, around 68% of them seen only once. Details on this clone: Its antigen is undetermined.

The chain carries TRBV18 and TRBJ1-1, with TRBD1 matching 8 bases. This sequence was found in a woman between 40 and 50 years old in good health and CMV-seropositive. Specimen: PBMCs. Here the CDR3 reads CASSKQGVEEAFF. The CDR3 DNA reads TGTGCCAGCTCAAAACAGGGGGTGGAGGAAGCTTTCTTT.